The TCR beta chain under discussion was sequenced for a study of blood T cell repertoires in COVID-19 (TCRdb year 2020). In the study overall: Samples covering the acute and convalescent phases of COVID-19 were provided by collaborators in the United States, Italy and Spain. A freely available public database, intended as a resource for researchers studying the immune response to SARS-CoV-2, is where the repertoires were released. The material from the prospective study consisted of cDNA or gDNA derived from T cells, B-cell-depleted T cells, or PBMCs. The samples were drawn from two sources: the first 160 participants of the ongoing ImmuneRACE study, and 950 to 1,500 subjects contributed by 6 global collaborators. Deeply sampled blood TCRbeta repertoires from subjects exposed to, actively infected with, or recovered from COVID-19 were included in the dataset. Nearly every sample came with metadata listing a de-identified subject ID, COVID-19 status, age in years and sex. Where HLA class I and class II types were available, the types were taken from metadata supplied by the sample provider, not from assay-based typing.

Collaborating institutions collected whole blood in K2EDTA tubes following their own protocols. For TCRbeta analysis, collaborators shipped samples as frozen whole blood, isolated PBMCs, or DNA extracted from either of those sample types. V is shortened by 7 bases, J by 2 bases, and the region joining them spans 15 bases. As encoded in the germline V gene (reference sequence), CDR1 is MNHEY while CDR2 is SMNVEV. The CDR3 covers 15 residues, taking in both the cysteine and the phenylalanine. CDR3 DNA is the only sequence kept; it has 45 bases, read in frame from the first base. Overall study results and their limits: Clinical and demographic metadata were provided uncurated, with the amount varying by source and participant.

TCRbeta CDR3 regions were amplified from genomic DNA by means of the immunoSEQ Assay, a bias-controlled multiplex PCR. Per the source publication's procedure: The number of nucleated cells in each sample was estimated by amplification of reference gene primers within the assay. Sequence reads were collapsed and filtered to measure the absolute abundance of every unique TCRbeta CDR3 rearrangement. Productive Simpson clonality was computed per sample as the square root of Simpson's diversity index over productive rearrangements. TCRdb holds this immuneACCESS table with in-frame rearrangements only. Some clones are missing; in checked studies, unresolved V genes explain under half, and the rest has no known cause. The DNA was the basis for D and trimming; V, J and clone size are from that table. The sample includes roughly 200,000 clones, with 88% observed a single time. Together, the top ten hold approximately 1.8% of the sample.

This clone appeared a single time. Its antigen is unknown. No much larger clonotype is one base removed from it; base qualities were not supplied. The chain joins TRBV27 to TRBJ2-1; the D gene is perhaps TRBD2, on 5 matching bases. The sequencing input was peripheral blood. The receptor was derived from an older man with acute or convalescent COVID-19. The CDR3 loop reads CASTLSGNTYNEQFF. Read as DNA, the sequence is TGTGCCAGCACCCTAAGCGGAAACACCTACAATGAGCAGTTCTTC.